These 16 T cell receptor beta chains were sequenced from one sample in a study of beta chain features in type 1 diabetes. Every isolated RNA sample was fully reverse transcribed, so sequencing captured expressed TCRB transcripts. Only in-frame clones appear in the TCRdb table, and some are missing; sequencing was by immunoSEQ multiplex PCR. The sample has hundreds of thousands of clones; about 30% are singletons. Sequencing was carried out using naive CD4+ T cells from blood. These receptors all stem from a man aged 18-30 years in good health.

This clone was counted between two and nine times. The chain links TRBV6-6 to TRBJ2-1; D perhaps matches TRBD2 (6 bases). Germline CDR1 and CDR2: MNHNY and SVGAGI (reference sequence). This CDR3 is 14 amino acids long. The V end lost 6 bases, the J end lost 5 bases, and 14 bases lay between the germline ends. CDR3 loop: CASSSSTSHNEQFF. CDR3 nucleotides: TGTGCCAGCAGCTCCTCTACTAGCCACAATGAGCAGTTCTTC.

This clone showed up just a few times. The gene calls are TRBV9 and TRBJ1-5; 7 nucleotides match TRBD1. The V gene end was trimmed by 3 bases and the J gene end by 4 bases; junction bases not matched to a gene: 4. Germline V CDR1 and CDR2: SGDLS, YYNGEE. This CDR3 is 14 amino acids long. The CDR3, as DNA: TGTGCCAGCAGCGGGGGACAGCAAAATCAGCCCCAGCATTTT. Its protein is CASSGGQQNQPQHF.

The rearrangement links TRBV5-1 to TRBJ2-1; possible D gene TRBD2, 5 bases. The CDR3 length is 16 residues. Per the germline V gene, CDR1 is SGHRS and CDR2 is YFSETQ. V lost 4 bases to trimming and J lost 5 bases, with 19 bases between them. CDR3 coding DNA: TGCGCCAGCAGCAACCTCGGGCCTCCCGGGGACAATGAGCAGTTCTTC. This translates into CASSNLGPPGDNEQFF.

The chain uses TRBV11-2 and TRBJ1-1; TRBD1 matches at 7 bases. The ends lost 2 bases at V and 6 bases at J; junction bases unmatched: 3. The CDR3 length is 13 residues. CDR1 is SGHAT, CDR2 FQNNGV, per germline. CDR3 protein: CASSLNRGPEAFF. The DNA of the CDR3 is TGTGCCAGCAGCTTAAACAGGGGCCCTGAAGCTTTCTTT.

This clone has just one count. This rearrangement joins TRBV2 to TRBJ2-1; 10 nucleotides align to TRBD2. The trim removed 4 bases at V and 10 bases at J, leaving 4 bases unmatched. The CDR3 totals 13 residues. The V gene's germline CDR1 is SNHLY and CDR2 FYNNEI. CDR3 bases: TGTGCCAGCAGTGGTACTAGCGGGGTAGAGCAGTTCTTC. Translation: CASSGTSGVEQFF.

The rearrangement joins TRBV10-3 to TRBJ2-3, with D perhaps matching TRBD2 (5 bases). The length of the CDR3 is 12 residues. V was shortened by 2 bases and J by 6 bases, with 6 bases between the two germline ends. Germline values: CDR1 ENHRY, CDR2 SYGVKD. For the CDR3, the DNA is TGTGCCATCAGTGAGAGGAGGGATACGCAGTATTTT. Translated: CAISERRDTQYF.

The table lists this clone with a few counts. The chain has TRBV7-9 and TRBJ2-1; D possibly corresponds to TRBD2 (6 bases). With 3 bases removed from V and 3 bases from J, the gap between germline ends came to 12 bases. Looked up from germline, CDR1 is SEHNR and CDR2 is FQNEAQ (reference sequence). The CDR3 totals 15 residues. The CDR3 DNA sequence: TGTGCCAGCAGCTTCCGACTAGAGAGCTACAATGAGCAGTTCTTC. Translation: CASSFRLESYNEQFF.

The sample holds a few counts of this clone. This sample includes further DNA sequences coding for the same CDR3. The chain employs TRBV30 and TRBJ2-1; 10 bases are shared with TRBD2. J was trimmed by 3 bases and V by 0 bases; bases with no gene match: 2. Per germline, CDR1 GTSNPN and CDR2 SVGIG (reference sequence). The CDR3 is 15 residues long. CDR3 in amino acids: CAWSVLAGGYNEQFF. DNA of the CDR3: TGTGCCTGGAGTGTCTTAGCGGGAGGCTACAATGAGCAGTTCTTC.

This clone has a handful of counts. The chain couples TRBV6-1 to TRBJ1-2; D remains ambiguous. V lost 3 bases, J lost 4 bases, and 9 bases lay in between. The CDR3 extends over 13 amino acids. Germline V CDR1 and CDR2: MNHNS, SASEGT. In DNA form, the CDR3 reads TGTGCCAGCAGTGAGGGAATCCTCTATGGCTACACCTTC. This sequence encodes CASSEGILYGYTF.

This clone has more than one count but fewer than ten. The V gene is TRBV4-1, the J gene TRBJ2-7, with 14 bases aligning to TRBD2. Germline assignment: CDR1 MGHRA and CDR2 YSYEKL. V was pared by 4 bases and J by 2 bases, with 7 bases of the junction left unmatched. The CDR3 spans 17 residues. The CDR3 DNA reads TGCGCCAGCAGCCCGGGACTAGCGGGAGTAGCCCCCTACGAGCAGTACTTC. Translated: CASSPGLAGVAPYEQYF.

The rearrangement uses TRBV11-2 and TRBJ2-7; no reliable D call. V lost 4 bases and J lost 0, with 7 bases in between. The germline V gene has CDR1 SGHAT and CDR2 FQNNGV. The CDR3 length is 13 residues. This CDR3 reads CASSWTDSYEQYF. CDR3 DNA: TGTGCCAGCAGCTGGACGGACTCCTACGAGCAGTACTTC.

The sample holds a few counts of this clone. The chain carries TRBV13 and TRBJ1-2; D is unresolved. V lost 4 bases and J 2 bases, leaving 17 bases between the germline ends. The CDR3 covers 16 residues. Per the germline V gene, CDR1 is PRHDT and CDR2 is FYEKMQ (reference sequence). The DNA of the CDR3 is TGTGCCAGCAGCTCTCCCTGGGGAGGCCCCAACTATGGCTACACCTTC. This translates into CASSSPWGGPNYGYTF.

The chain employs TRBV6-1 and TRBJ2-7; weak D call: TRBD1 (6 bases). Per the germline V gene, CDR1 is MNHNS and CDR2 is SASEGT. Trimming took off 7 bases at V and 3 bases at J, with 16 bases between the two ends. The CDR3 length is 14 residues. The CDR3 DNA sequence: TGTGCCAGCATTGGACAGCCGTCAAACTACGAGCAGTACTTC. This codes for CASIGQPSNYEQYF.

The table lists this clone with a few counts. Distinct nucleotide sequences in the sample also encode this CDR3. The chain is built from TRBV5-1 and TRBJ2-5; 9 bases line up with TRBD1. The V segment lost 4 bases and the J segment 5 bases; nucleotides outside the gene matches: 3. Germline V gene lookup returns CDR1 SGHRS and CDR2 YFSETQ. The CDR3 has 13 residues. As DNA, the CDR3 is TGCGCCAGCAGCAGGGACAGGGTTGAGACCCAGTACTTC. Amino acids: CASSRDRVETQYF.

In this sample, this clone turned up a few times. The chain uses TRBV21-1 and TRBJ2-5; the table gives TRBD1 as D, unverified against the DNA. TRBV21-1 counts as a pseudogene. The CDR3 spans 15 residues. Here the CDR3 DNA reads TGTGCCAGCAGCCGAACGGGACAGGGGGCAGAGACCCAGTACTTC. Translated, it gives CASSRTGQGAETQYF.

The rearrangement links TRBV15 to TRBJ2-3; 7 bases line up with TRBD2. CDR1 is LNHNV, CDR2 YYDKDF, per germline (reference sequence). The V and J ends lost 0 bases and 2 bases, in that order; junction bases with no gene match: 2. CDR3 length: 15 residues. The CDR3 loop is CATSRDKRDTDTQYF. CDR3 nucleotides: TGTGCCACCAGCAGAGATAAGCGGGACACAGATACGCAGTATTTT. The full variable domain, with the rest looked up from reference TRBV15 and TRBJ2-3, is DAMVIQNPRYQVTQFGKPVTLSCSQTLNHNVMYWYQQKSSQAPKLLFHYYDKDFNNEADTPDNFQSRRPNTSFCFLDIRSPGLGDTAMYLCATSRDKRDTDTQYFGPGTRLTVL.